This entry concerns a single T cell receptor (beta chain). Clones were read by immunoSEQ multiplex PCR, and TCRdb kept only the in-frame ones, dropping some. This table has 150,000 to 200,000 clones, 92% appearing once. The data were taken from a study of T cell responses to AZD1222 COVID-19 vaccine. V dropped 2 bases and J dropped 2 bases, with 13 bases sitting between them. The CDR3 runs to 15 residues. CDR1 is SGHTA and CDR2 is FQGNSA in the germline V gene. This receptor was taken from an adult who received the AZD1222 COVID-19 vaccine. This rearrangement joins TRBV7-2 to TRBJ2-7; D gene unclear. This specimen was peripheral blood, taken 28 days after the second AZD1222 dose. The CDR3: CASSLMAGGAYEQYF. The CDR3, as DNA: TGTGCCAGCAGCTTAATGGCTGGCGGAGCCTACGAGCAGTACTTC.